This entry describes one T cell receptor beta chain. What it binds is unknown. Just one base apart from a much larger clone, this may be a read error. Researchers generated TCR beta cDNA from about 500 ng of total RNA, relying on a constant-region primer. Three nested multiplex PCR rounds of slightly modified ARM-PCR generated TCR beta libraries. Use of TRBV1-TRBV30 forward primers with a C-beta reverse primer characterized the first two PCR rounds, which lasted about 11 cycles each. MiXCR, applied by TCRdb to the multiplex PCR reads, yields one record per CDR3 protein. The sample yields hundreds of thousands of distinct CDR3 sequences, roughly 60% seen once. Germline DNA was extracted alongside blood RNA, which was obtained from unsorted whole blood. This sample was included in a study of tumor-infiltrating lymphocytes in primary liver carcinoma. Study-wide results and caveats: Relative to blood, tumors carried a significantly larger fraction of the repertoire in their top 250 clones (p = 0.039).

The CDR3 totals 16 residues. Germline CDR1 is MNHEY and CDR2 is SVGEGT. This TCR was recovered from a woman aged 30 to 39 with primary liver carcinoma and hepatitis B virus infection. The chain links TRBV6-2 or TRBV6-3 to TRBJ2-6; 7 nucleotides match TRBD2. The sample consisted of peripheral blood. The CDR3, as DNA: TGTGCCACCAGTTACGCGGCTAGCGGTGGGGCCAACGTCCTGACTTTC. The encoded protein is CATSYAASGGANVLTF.